This TCR beta chain was retrieved from a study of blood T cell repertoires in COVID-19. Across the whole study: PBMCs, B-cell-depleted T cells, or T cells were the source of the cDNA or gDNA that made up the material.

TCRdb's table, derived via immunoSEQ multiplex PCR, lists solely in-frame clones and lacks some. Among about 180,000 clones listed, about nine tenths were seen once. The ends were cut back, 6 bases at V and 0 bases at J, with 13 bases in the middle. This CDR3 has 15 residues. Germline V gene lookup returns CDR1 MDHEN and CDR2 SYDVKM. The receptor's source is a man between 18 and 29 years old who had recovered from COVID-19. What was sequenced was peripheral blood. The gene calls are TRBV28 and TRBJ2-3; D is perhaps TRBD2 (6 bases). Here the CDR3 DNA reads TGTGCCAGCAGCCCGACTAGTCTTAGCACAGATACGCAGTATTTT. The encoded protein is CASSPTSLSTDTQYF. Based on the CDR3 plus reference TRBV28 and TRBJ2-3, the full variable domain is DVKVTQSSRYLVKRTGEKVFLECVQDMDHENMFWYRQDPGLGLRLIYFSYDVKMKEKGDIPEGYSVSREKKERFSLILESASTNQTSMYLCASSPTSLSTDTQYFGPGTRLTVL.